These 10 T cell receptor beta chains were all obtained from the same sample, sequenced in a study of blood T cell repertoires in COVID-19 (dated by TCRdb to between 2020 and 2021). Library method: the immunoSEQ multiplex PCR assay. TCRdb limited this immuneACCESS table to in-frame rearrangements with V and J called. A share of clones is missing; checked studies link under half to unresolved V genes, and the rest is unexplained. A total of roughly 180,000 clones appear in this sample, 82% of them only once. 10% to 15% of the sample comes from the top ten. Specimen: PBMCs or T cells enriched from blood (not recorded which). The receptors originated from a man aged 40-49 years who had recovered from COVID-19.

The genes are TRBV7-9 and TRBJ1-1, with a possible D match to TRBD1 (6 bases). The germline V gene encodes CDR1 SEHNR and CDR2 FQNEAQ (reference sequence). Trimming stripped 5 bases from V and 1 base from J, with 14 bases between. The CDR3 is 15 residues long. This chain's CDR3 is CASSGKDSWNTEAFF. The CDR3 nucleotides read TGTGCCAGCAGCGGGAAGGACAGCTGGAACACTGAAGCTTTCTTT. The whole variable domain, remainder taken from reference TRBV7-9 and TRBJ1-1, is DTGVSQNPRHKITKRGQNVTFRCDPISEHNRLYWYRQTLGQGPEFLTYFQNEAQLEKSRLLSDRFSAERPKGSFSTLEIQRTEQGDSAMYLCASSGKDSWNTEAFFGQGTRLTVV.

On this clone itself: Its ends do not fully match the called genes, so a read error is possible. The rearrangement links TRBV7-2 to TRBJ1-3, with 9 bases lining up with TRBD1. The CDR3 covers 13 residues. Germline lookup yields CDR1 SGHTA and CDR2 FQGNSA. CDR3 sequence reads: CASIPGQGNTIYF. The CDR3 DNA reads as TGTGCCAGCATCCCGGGACAGGGAAATACCATATATTTT.

This chain links TRBV4-2 with TRBJ2-7, with 10 positions matching TRBD2. Germline loops: CDR1 LGHNA, CDR2 YNFKEQ. This CDR3 has 19 residues. J was trimmed by 10 bases and V by 3 bases; bases with no gene match: 24. Here the CDR3 reads CASSHHQAGSAGGPLSQYF. The CDR3 nucleotides read TGTGCCAGCAGCCATCATCAGGCTGGGTCAGCGGGAGGGCCTTTGTCACAGTACTTC.

The chain has TRBV9 and TRBJ1-3, with D tentatively TRBD1 (6 bases). The CDR3 is 15 amino acids. V was shortened by 4 bases and J by 2 bases, with 13 bases between the two germline ends. Per the germline V gene, CDR1 is SGDLS and CDR2 is YYNGEE. This CDR3 is CASSTQTGPGNTIYF. The CDR3 bases are TGTGCCAGCAGCACCCAGACAGGTCCTGGAAACACCATATATTTT.

V and J are TRBV30 and TRBJ1-1, with a tentative D call TRBD1 (5 bases). The V gene lost 7 bases and the J gene lost 0 bases, with 12 bases spanning the gap. Germline CDR1 and CDR2: GTSNPN and SVGIG (reference sequence). This CDR3 contains 13 residues. CDR3 residues: CASKGQLNTEAFF. CDR3 coding DNA: TGTGCCTCCAAGGGGCAGCTGAACACTGAAGCTTTCTTT.

J is TRBJ2-7 and V is TRBV4-2; 9 bases match TRBD1. Germline V lookup: CDR1 LGHNA, CDR2 YNFKEQ. Trimming at V came to 1 base and at J to 5 bases, leaving 6 bases not matched to a gene. This CDR3 spans 15 amino acids. CDR3 protein: CASSQAGQGDHEQYF. In DNA form, the CDR3 reads TGTGCCAGCAGCCAAGCGGGACAGGGTGATCACGAGCAGTACTTC.

CDR3 in amino acids: CASSYSVEETQYF. DNA for the CDR3: TGTGCCAGCAGTTACTCGGTAGAGGAGACCCAGTACTTC. The rearrangement joins TRBV6-2 or TRBV6-3 to TRBJ2-5; D is unresolved. Germline CDR1 MNHEY, CDR2 SVGEGT. The CDR3 runs 13 residues. V was cut by 0 bases and J by 5 bases, with 7 bases left in between.

CDR3: CASRLAGGTWSSYEQYF. In DNA form, the CDR3 reads TGTGCCAGCCGACTAGCGGGAGGAACCTGGAGCTCCTACGAGCAGTACTTC. The chain has TRBV11-2 and TRBJ2-7; 13 bases line up with TRBD2. Germline lookup yields CDR1 SGHAT and CDR2 FQNNGV. The CDR3 consists of 17 residues. J lost 0 bases, V lost 8 bases, and 10 bases had no gene match.

V is TRBV5-1 and J is TRBJ2-1; TRBD1 matches 8 bases. This CDR3 spans 16 amino acids. After removal of 2 bases from V and 5 bases from J, the junction contained 9 bases not matched to a gene. CDR1 and CDR2 (germline): SGHRS, YFSETQ. CDR3 protein: CASSLRTGPNHNEQFF. The CDR3 region has the DNA TGCGCCAGCAGCTTACGGACAGGGCCTAATCACAATGAGCAGTTCTTC.

The chain joins TRBV25-1 to TRBJ1-1, with 8 bases that match TRBD1. V was clipped by 6 bases and J by 3 bases; unmatched bases: 3. Germline V lookup: CDR1 MGHDK, CDR2 SYGVNS. This CDR3 contains 13 residues. In DNA, the CDR3 is TGTGCCAGCAGCTTACAGGGGGACACTGAAGCTTTCTTT. It is translated as CASSLQGDTEAFF.